The 23 T cell receptor beta chains below come from one sample, sequenced in a study of response to subunit inactivated influenza vaccine. Each CDR3 protein is one row after TCRdb ran MiXCR on the RT-PCR reads. Of approximately 520,000 distinct CDR3 sequences in the sample, more than 15% are singletons; the top ten hold around 3%. Sample: CD4+ T cells sorted from PBMCs, taken less than 25 months after vaccination. Receptors were obtained from a man aged 45-69 years who received an inactivated influenza vaccine.

The V and J genes are TRBV19 and TRBJ1-1; possible D gene TRBD1, 6 bases. This CDR3 is 14 amino acids long. Germline V CDR1 and CDR2: LNHDA, SQIVND (reference sequence). V was cut by 5 bases and J by 2 bases, with 12 bases left in between. CDR3 nucleotides: TGTGCCAGTAGTGGTCGGACAGAAAACACTGAAGCTTTCTTT. Translated, it gives CASSGRTENTEAFF.

There are a few counts of this clonotype. The genes are TRBV7-9 and TRBJ1-4, with D perhaps matching TRBD1 (5 bases). Germline V gene data show CDR1 as SEHNR and CDR2 as FQNEAQ (reference sequence). The CDR3 is made up of 15 amino acids. The germline V and J ends were trimmed by 5 bases and 1 base, with 11 bases remaining between them. For the CDR3, the DNA is TGTGCCAGCAGCCGCCGGGACTTAACTAATGAAAAACTGTTTTTT. Its protein is CASSRRDLTNEKLFF.

The J gene is TRBJ1-2, the V gene TRBV20-1; 12 bases agree with TRBD1. Per germline, CDR1 DFQATT and CDR2 SNEGSKA (reference sequence). V shed 3 bases, J shed 4 bases, and the junction held 3 bases outside the gene matches. CDR3 length equals 14 residues. The CDR3 loop reads CSARGDRGLYGYTF. The CDR3 nucleotides are TGCAGTGCTAGGGGGGACAGGGGGCTCTATGGCTACACCTTC.

The sample holds many counts of this clonotype. V is TRBV4-2 and J is TRBJ2-3; D possibly corresponds to TRBD1 (6 bases). Germline CDR1 reads LGHNA; CDR2 reads YNFKEQ. Between the trimmed V and J ends, which lost 1 base and 2 bases, there was a span of 10 bases. CDR3 size: 15 residues. The CDR3 loop reads CASSQGAGDTDTQYF. DNA for the CDR3: TGTGCCAGCAGCCAAGGGGCAGGGGACACAGATACGCAGTATTTT.

The rearrangement joins TRBV6-1 to TRBJ2-7; no clear D gene. Deletions cut 4 bases from V and 0 bases from J, with 7 bases between. Germline values: CDR1 MNHNS, CDR2 SASEGT. The CDR3 sequence is 13 residues long. The DNA for the CDR3 is TGTGCCAGCAGTGCAGAAAGCTCCTACGAGCAGTACTTC. It translates to CASSAESSYEQYF.

V is TRBV12-3 or TRBV12-4 and J is TRBJ2-2; D perhaps matches TRBD2 (7 bases). Trimming left V 5 bases short and J 5 bases short, with 21 bases between. This CDR3 region has 17 residues. The CDR3 DNA reads TGTGCCAGCAGTCGGGGGGCCCAGGGCCTCTCTACCGGGGAGCTGTTTTTT. It is translated as CASSRGAQGLSTGELFF.

The sample holds many counts of this clonotype. The V gene is TRBV20-1, the J gene TRBJ1-4; D not resolved. The CDR3 runs to 13 residues. Trimming removed 1 base from V and 4 bases from J, with 7 bases in between. The germline V gene encodes CDR1 DFQATT and CDR2 SNEGSKA (reference sequence). CDR3 in DNA: TGCAGTGCTAGAGTCGGCATTAATGAAAAACTGTTTTTT. Its translation is CSARVGINEKLFF.

This clonotype appeared a few times. The rearrangement uses TRBV11-3 and TRBJ2-3, with no clear D. The CDR3 runs to 13 residues. Trimming took 2 bases from V and 5 from J, leaving 8 bases between them. Germline assignment: CDR1 SGHNT and CDR2 YENEEA. In nucleotides, the CDR3 is TGTGCCAGCAGCTTAATGGGTGGAGATACGCAGTATTTT. It translates to CASSLMGGDTQYF.

CDR3 loop: CASSSGPPVVTGELFF. CDR3 bases: TGTGCCAGCAGCTCCGGTCCCCCTGTAGTCACCGGGGAGCTGTTTTTT. The chain recombines TRBV6-2 or TRBV6-3 with TRBJ2-2; D is ambiguous. Trimming took 6 bases from V and 4 from J, leaving 18 bases between them. Per the germline V gene, CDR1 is MNHEY and CDR2 is SVGEGT. CDR3 length equals 16 residues.

This clonotype was detected once. This sequence joins TRBV2 and TRBJ2-4, with D hard to call. V was shortened by 5 bases and J by 2 bases, with 19 bases between the two germline ends. This CDR3 has 17 residues. Germline CDR1 reads SNHLY; CDR2 reads FYNNEI. The CDR3 nucleotides read TGTGCCAGCAGTTTTCACTATGGGGTCGGAACCAAAAACATTCAGTACTTC. It specifies CASSFHYGVGTKNIQYF.

The chain carries TRBV7-2 and TRBJ2-3; D gene ambiguous. Trimming took 1 base from V and 4 from J, leaving 6 bases between them. The CDR3 runs 13 residues. Germline values: CDR1 SGHTA, CDR2 FQGNSA. The CDR3 nucleotides are TGTGCCAGCAGCTTAGGGTTTGCAGATACGCAGTATTTT. Translation gives CASSLGFADTQYF. Filled out from reference TRBV7-2 and TRBJ2-3, the complete variable domain reads GAGVSQSPSNKVTEKGKDVELRCDPISGHTALYWYRQSLGQGLEFLIYFQGNSAPDKSGLPSDRFSAERTGGSVSTLTIQRTQQEDSAVYLCASSLGFADTQYFGPGTRLTVL.

This clonotype was seen a handful of times. V gene TRBV11-2 combines with J gene TRBJ2-2; TRBD2 matches at 7 bases. Germline V gene lookup returns CDR1 SGHAT and CDR2 FQNNGV. Trimming removed 1 base from V and 7 bases from J; junction bases left unmatched: 6. The CDR3 loop spans 15 amino acids. The CDR3 is CASSLVNLADGELFF. The CDR3 bases are TGTGCCAGCAGCTTAGTAAACCTAGCGGACGGGGAGCTGTTTTTT.

The V call is TRBV14, the J call TRBJ1-1; D not resolved. CDR1 SGHDN and CDR2 FVKESK come from the germline V gene. Trimming pared 6 bases from V and 2 bases from J, leaving 10 bases between. The CDR3 sequence is 13 residues long. The CDR3 bases are TGTGCCAGCAGTCAACAGAGTAACACTGAAGCTTTCTTT. It yields the protein CASSQQSNTEAFF.

CDR3 DNA sequence: TGTGCCATACAGGGTGGGGAGCACACCGGGGAGCTGTTTTTT. This codes for CAIQGGEHTGELFF. The chain carries TRBV10-3 and TRBJ2-2; tentative D call: TRBD1 (6 bases). This CDR3 region has 14 residues. Germline V gene lookup returns CDR1 ENHRY and CDR2 SYGVKD. V shed 9 bases and J shed 3 bases, with 14 bases lying between them.

This clonotype was seen a few times. The chain employs TRBV20-1 and TRBJ2-1, with a weak D call TRBD1 (8 bases). Between the trimmed V and J ends, which lost 5 bases and 4 bases, there was a span of 18 bases. The CDR3 spans 15 residues. Germline values: CDR1 DFQATT, CDR2 SNEGSKA (reference sequence). Here the CDR3 reads CSADRQGRGYNEQFF. The CDR3 coding sequence is TGCAGTGCTGATCGACAGGGGAGGGGGTACAATGAGCAGTTCTTC.

The chain joins TRBV27 to TRBJ2-7, with D tentatively TRBD2 (6 bases). Trimming pared 4 bases from V and 3 bases from J, leaving 13 bases between. CDR1 is MNHEY, CDR2 SMNVEV, per germline (reference sequence). The CDR3 runs to 14 residues. The CDR3 sequence is CASSWGSSGYEQYF. The CDR3 DNA follows: TGTGCCAGCAGTTGGGGGAGTAGCGGCTACGAGCAGTACTTC.

This clonotype was detected many times. This chain connects TRBV10-3 to TRBJ1-4, with D unclear. V dropped 0 bases and J dropped 7 bases, with 6 bases sitting between them. Germline V gives CDR1 ENHRY, CDR2 SYGVKD. The CDR3 consists of 13 residues. CDR3 protein: CAISESRGEKLFF. CDR3 sequence (DNA): TGTGCCATCAGTGAGTCCCGTGGTGAAAAACTGTTTTTT.

The chain carries TRBV30 and TRBJ1-1; 8 nucleotides line up with TRBD1. The CDR3 totals 13 residues. Germline V lookup: CDR1 GTSNPN, CDR2 SVGIG (reference sequence). V lost 2 bases and J lost 4; bases outside the gene matches: 3. The CDR3, as DNA: TGTGCCTGGAGTAAGGACAGGGCCACTGAAGCTTTCTTT. Translating it yields CAWSKDRATEAFF.

The CDR3: CASSPVGFSNQPQHF. The CDR3, as DNA: TGTGCCAGTAGTCCCGTCGGATTTAGCAATCAGCCCCAGCATTTT. The chain recombines TRBV19 with TRBJ1-5; D is uncertain. The CDR3 sequence is 15 residues long. Germline-derived CDR1 and CDR2 are LNHDA and SQIVND (reference sequence). V gave up 5 bases and J gave up 0 bases, with 11 bases separating them.

This rearrangement joins TRBV10-3 to TRBJ2-7; 8 positions agree with TRBD2. V lost 3 bases to trimming and J lost 3 bases; unmatched junction nucleotides: 13. Germline CDR1 reads ENHRY; CDR2 reads SYGVKD. The CDR3 loop spans 17 amino acids. Here the CDR3 reads CAISDSAGAQRGYEQYF. Written as DNA, the CDR3 is TGTGCCATCAGTGATTCAGCGGGAGCGCAGAGGGGCTACGAGCAGTACTTC.

This clonotype turned up a few times. This chain links TRBV11-2 with TRBJ2-7; 7 positions match TRBD2. The germline V gene encodes CDR1 SGHAT and CDR2 FQNNGV. This CDR3 contains 18 residues. V trimming: 0 bases; J trimming: 6 bases; junction bases outside the gene matches: 17. The CDR3 nucleotides read TGTGCCAGCAGCTTAGACGGTTTCGGGCGGGAGAATTTCGTCGAGCAGTACTTC. Protein: CASSLDGFGRENFVEQYF.

The J gene is TRBJ2-7, the V gene TRBV6-5; tentatively, D is TRBD1 (5 bases). This CDR3 is 13 amino acids long. V was clipped by 2 bases and J by 1 base, with 6 bases between them. In germline, CDR1 is MNHEY, CDR2 SVGAGI. CDR3: CASSYPGSYEQYF. The CDR3 region has the DNA TGTGCCAGCAGTTACCCAGGGTCCTACGAGCAGTACTTC.

This clonotype was recorded a few times. The chain recombines TRBV5-1 with TRBJ2-3; the match to TRBD2 covers 9 bases. V lost 2 bases to trimming and J lost 2 bases; unmatched junction nucleotides: 9. In germline, CDR1 is SGHRS, CDR2 YFSETQ. CDR3 length: 17 amino acids. The CDR3 nucleotides read TGCGCCAGCAGCTTCTCACGGGGACTAGCAAACACAGATACGCAGTATTTT. It is translated as CASSFSRGLANTDTQYF.